Presented here are 15 T cell receptor beta chains from one specimen sequenced in a study of shared clonotypes between healthy human individuals. The naive CD8 fraction comprised CD45RO-negative cells positively selected for CCR7 and excluded terminally differentiated effector memory CD45RA+ cells. Repertoires were generated with immunoSEQ multiplex PCR, while TCRdb's copy carries only in-frame clones and drops some. The repertoire holds over 800,000 clones, with nearly 95% as singletons. Specimen: naive CD8+ T cells sorted from blood. The receptors derive from a man aged 25 to 45 in good health.

The chain has TRBV9 and TRBJ1-2, with D unclear. The CDR3 loop spans 12 amino acids. Germline CDR1 and CDR2: SGDLS and YYNGEE. The V end was cut by 3 bases, the J end by 8 bases, with 11 bases between. This CDR3 reads CASSDRTAGYTF. DNA for the CDR3: TGTGCCAGCAGCGACCGGACGGCCGGCTACACCTTC.

V gene TRBV5-1 combines with J gene TRBJ2-3; weak D call: TRBD1 (6 bases). Between the trimmed V and J ends, which lost 3 bases and 3 bases, there was a span of 8 bases. This CDR3 is built from 13 residues. The germline V gene has CDR1 SGHRS and CDR2 YFSETQ. CDR3 loop: CASSWTVTDTQYF. The DNA of the CDR3 is TGCGCCAGCAGCTGGACAGTTACAGATACGCAGTATTTT.

V and J are TRBV9 and TRBJ2-1, with D unclear. V was trimmed by 6 bases and J by 12 bases, leaving 22 bases between them. The CDR3 contains 14 residues. Germline V CDR1 and CDR2: SGDLS, YYNGEE. CDR3 protein: CASNSGTYVTRQFF. In DNA, the CDR3 is TGTGCCAGCAACTCGGGTACTTATGTAACGAGGCAGTTCTTC.

CDR3: CASSIVTQNNQPQHF. CDR3 in DNA: TGTGCCAGTAGTATTGTCACCCAGAACAATCAGCCCCAGCATTTT. The chain is built from TRBV19 and TRBJ1-5; D call uncertain. Trimming stripped 3 bases from V and 3 bases from J, with 12 bases between. The length of the CDR3 is 15 residues. Germline CDR1 LNHDA, CDR2 SQIVND (reference sequence).

This chain connects TRBV7-9 to TRBJ2-1; D ambiguous. Between the trimmed V and J ends, which lost 1 base and 2 bases, there was a span of 6 bases. The germline CDR1 and CDR2 sequences are SEHNR and FQNEAQ (reference sequence). The length of the CDR3 is 14 residues. The CDR3 spells CASSLDGPYNEQFF. CDR3 coding DNA: TGTGCCAGCAGCTTAGACGGACCCTACAATGAGCAGTTCTTC.

The chain joins TRBV19 to TRBJ2-2; 11 positions agree with TRBD2. V dropped 3 bases and J dropped 4; count of bases not matched to a gene: 16. CDR1 is LNHDA, CDR2 SQIVND, per germline (reference sequence). The length of the CDR3 is 20 residues. DNA for the CDR3: TGTGCCAGTAGTATTGATGACATAGCGGGAGGGCCCTTCGTCACCGGGGAGCTGTTTTTT. It is translated as CASSIDDIAGGPFVTGELFF. Full variable domain (outside the CDR3, taken from reference TRBV19 and TRBJ2-2): DGGITQSPKYLFRKEGQNVTLSCEQNLNHDAMYWYRQDPGQGLRLIYYSQIVNDFQKGDIAEGYSVSREKKESFPLTVTSAQKNPTAFYLCASSIDDIAGGPFVTGELFFGEGSRLTVL.

This rearrangement joins TRBV27 to TRBJ2-7, with TRBD1 as a possible D gene (6 bases). V dropped 6 bases and J dropped 1 base, with 19 bases sitting between them. This CDR3 is built from 16 residues. The germline V gene encodes CDR1 MNHEY and CDR2 SMNVEV (reference sequence). In DNA form, the CDR3 reads TGTGCCAGCAGATACAGGGAAATGGGCGGGTCCTACGAGCAGTACTTC. Amino acid sequence: CASRYREMGGSYEQYF.

This sequence joins TRBV13 and TRBJ2-1; unclear D gene. Germline-derived CDR1 and CDR2 are PRHDT and FYEKMQ (reference sequence). This CDR3 region has 16 residues. V was trimmed by 6 bases and J by 2 bases, leaving 17 bases between them. Written as DNA, the CDR3 is TGTGCCAGCAGTTCCGCTGCCTCAGCAACCTACAATGAGCAGTTCTTC. Encoded protein: CASSSAASATYNEQFF.

V and J are TRBV2 and TRBJ1-4; no firm D call. The CDR3 consists of 10 residues. V dropped 10 bases and J dropped 7 bases, with 7 bases sitting between them. Looked up from germline, CDR1 is SNHLY and CDR2 is FYNNEI. CDR3 sequence: CATEGEKLFF. CDR3 coding DNA: TGTGCCACTGAGGGTGAAAAACTGTTTTTT.

The CDR3 loop reads CASSVVGGFDREQFF. Written as DNA, the CDR3 is TGTGCCAGCAGCGTAGTAGGGGGATTCGACCGCGAGCAGTTCTTC. The gene calls are TRBV9 and TRBJ2-1, with a weak D call TRBD1 (6 bases). The CDR3 contains 15 residues. Trimming removed 0 bases from V and 10 bases from J, with 17 bases in between. CDR1 and CDR2 from the germline V gene are SGDLS and YYNGEE.

This chain uses TRBV27 with TRBJ2-2; 14 bases map to TRBD2. This CDR3 has 17 amino acids. Trimming cost V 2 bases and J 6 bases; bases outside gene matches: 5. From germline, CDR1 is MNHEY and CDR2 SMNVEV (reference sequence). The CDR3 DNA sequence: TGTGCCAGCAGTTTACTAGGGACTAGCGGGAGTTCCGGGGAGCTGTTTTTT. This translates into CASSLLGTSGSSGELFF.

The chain employs TRBV7-9 and TRBJ2-7; unclear D gene. The V gene's germline CDR1 is SEHNR and CDR2 FQNEAQ (reference sequence). The CDR3 length is 12 residues. Trimming took 7 bases from V and 0 from J, leaving 7 bases between them. The DNA of the CDR3 is TGTGCCAGCACCAAACTCTCCTACGAGCAGTACTTC. Amino acids: CASTKLSYEQYF.

Comment on this clone: One end of the junction does not line up with germline, which may come from a read error. The CDR3 reads CASSIGHLAGGSEQYF. DNA of the CDR3: TGTGCCAGTAGCATAGGGCACCTAGCGGGAGGGAGCGAGCAGTACTTC. The rearrangement uses TRBV19 and TRBJ2-7; 12 positions agree with TRBD2. This CDR3 region has 16 residues. CDR1 LNHDA and CDR2 SQIVND come from the germline V gene (reference sequence).

This clone was detected once. The chain is built from TRBV7-9 and TRBJ2-1, with 13 bases that match TRBD2. The ends lost 5 bases at V and 1 base at J; junction bases unmatched: 5. The CDR3 consists of 17 residues. Per germline, CDR1 SEHNR and CDR2 FQNEAQ (reference sequence). The CDR3 nucleotides are TGTGCCAGCAGCACTGGACTAGCGGGAGTTTCCTACAATGAGCAGTTCTTC. It translates to CASSTGLAGVSYNEQFF.

The rearrangement uses TRBV7-9 and TRBJ2-7; a weak D match, TRBD1 (6 bases). This CDR3 is 13 amino acids long. The germline CDR1 and CDR2 sequences are SEHNR and FQNEAQ (reference sequence). The ends were cut back, 3 bases at V and 6 bases at J, with 12 bases in the middle. CDR3: CASSFLQGSEQYF. CDR3 bases: TGTGCCAGCAGCTTCCTACAGGGAAGCGAGCAGTACTTC.